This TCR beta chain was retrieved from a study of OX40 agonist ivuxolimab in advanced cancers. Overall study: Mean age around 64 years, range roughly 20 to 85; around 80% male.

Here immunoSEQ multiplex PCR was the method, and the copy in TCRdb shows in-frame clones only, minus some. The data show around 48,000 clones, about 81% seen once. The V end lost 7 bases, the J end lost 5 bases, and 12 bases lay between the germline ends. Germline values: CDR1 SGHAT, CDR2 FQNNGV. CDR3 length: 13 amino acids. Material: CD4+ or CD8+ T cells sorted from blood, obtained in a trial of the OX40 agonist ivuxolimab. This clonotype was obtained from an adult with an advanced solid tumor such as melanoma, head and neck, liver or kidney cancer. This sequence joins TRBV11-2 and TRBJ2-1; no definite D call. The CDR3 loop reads CASTAPYDNEQFF. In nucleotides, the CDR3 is TGTGCCAGCACCGCCCCTTACGACAATGAGCAGTTCTTC.